The 7 T cell receptor beta chains in this list originate from one sample, sequenced in a study of blood T cell repertoires in COVID-19. Repertoires were generated with immunoSEQ multiplex PCR, while TCRdb's copy carries only in-frame clones and drops some. The sample has approximately 76,000 clones, about 83% seen once; the top ten hold around 7.9%. Sequenced input: peripheral blood. Receptor source: a man younger than 45 with acute or convalescent COVID-19.

This clone showed up just a few times. The chain has TRBV30 and TRBJ2-7; the match to TRBD1 covers 7 bases. The J segment lost 2 bases and the V segment lost 8 bases, leaving 6 bases of the junction unmatched. The CDR3 is 12 residues long. CDR1 GTSNPN and CDR2 SVGIG come from the germline V gene (reference sequence). The CDR3, as DNA: TGTGCCAGCCGGGACAGCGCCTACGAGCAGTACTTC. Amino acid sequence: CASRDSAYEQYF.

This rearrangement joins TRBV28 to TRBJ2-1; D is possibly TRBD2 (6 bases). CDR1 and CDR2 from the germline V gene are MDHEN and SYDVKM. The CDR3 runs 14 residues. Trimming pared 2 bases from V and 10 bases from J, leaving 15 bases between. The CDR3 DNA follows: TGTGCCAGCAGTTTACCCCAACTCAGCGGGGAGCAGTTCTTC. Translation: CASSLPQLSGEQFF.

This chain joins TRBV29-1 and TRBJ1-4; no clear D. CDR1 SQVTM and CDR2 ANQGSEA come from the germline V gene. The CDR3 covers 13 residues. V was trimmed by 7 bases and J by 0 bases, leaving 9 bases between them. The CDR3 bases are TGCAGCGGCGCCGTTGCAACTAATGAAAAACTGTTTTTT. This gives the protein CSGAVATNEKLFF. The full variable domain, with the rest looked up from reference TRBV29-1 and TRBJ1-4, is SAVISQKPSRDICQRGTSLTIQCQVDSQVTMMFWYRQQPGQSLTLIATANQGSEATYESGFVIDKFPISRPNLTFSTLTVSNMSPEDSSIYLCSGAVATNEKLFFGSGTQLSVL.

The V call is TRBV19, the J call TRBJ2-1, with 9 bases that match TRBD2. The germline V gene encodes CDR1 LNHDA and CDR2 SQIVND (reference sequence). J lost 7 bases, V lost 2 bases, and 9 bases had no gene match. The CDR3 is 16 amino acids. The CDR3 DNA follows: TGTGCCAGTAGTATACTCCCGACTAGCGGATCGAATGAGCAGTTCTTC. As protein: CASSILPTSGSNEQFF.

The V and J genes are TRBV4-3 and TRBJ2-2, with TRBD2 matching 8 bases. This CDR3 is built from 18 residues. The germline V gene encodes CDR1 LGHNA and CDR2 YSLEER. J gave up 1 base and V 0 bases, and 7 bases lay outside the gene matches. The CDR3 DNA follows: TGCGCCAGCAGCCAAGATCACCCTAGCGGGCGGAACACCGGGGAGCTGTTTTTT. It translates to CASSQDHPSGRNTGELFF.

This clone was detected once. The chain employs TRBV11-3 and TRBJ2-2, with 13 bases that match TRBD2. The CDR3 is 18 residues long. Germline assignment: CDR1 SGHNT and CDR2 YENEEA. The ends lost 6 bases at V and 6 bases at J; junction bases unmatched: 13. This CDR3 is CASSQTQLAGGPAGELFF. The CDR3 DNA sequence: TGTGCCAGCAGTCAAACCCAACTAGCGGGAGGGCCCGCCGGGGAGCTGTTTTTT.

This chain joins TRBV6-6 and TRBJ2-7; D call uncertain. CDR1 MNHNY and CDR2 SVGAGI come from the germline V gene (reference sequence). V shed 0 bases and J shed 3 bases, with 3 bases lying between them. The CDR3 totals 12 residues. As DNA, the CDR3 is TGTGCCAGCAGTTACTCCAGCTACGAGCAGTACTTC. Residues: CASSYSSYEQYF.